These 30 T cell receptor beta chains originate from one sample sequenced in a study of T cell repertoires in cytomegalovirus infection. TCRdb analysed the reads with MiXCR anew, one entry per CDR3 protein. Among approximately 500,000 distinct CDR3 sequences listed, approximately 15% were seen once. Sequencing was done on a sample of CD8+ T cells from PBMCs. The receptors shown here come from a human donor in good health (CMV status not recorded). Some clones in this sample may be carry-over from other donors' samples.

This clonotype was counted ten times or more. The rearrangement uses TRBV14 and TRBJ2-7; no clear D gene. Germline CDR1 and CDR2: SGHDN and FVKESK. Trimming removed 4 bases from V and 2 bases from J, with 15 bases in between. This CDR3 has 15 residues. In DNA, the CDR3 is TGTGCCAGCAGCCGAAAATGGCAGCCCACCTACGAGCAGTACTTC. Translating it yields CASSRKWQPTYEQYF.

The rearrangement joins TRBV25-1 to TRBJ2-3; D gene ambiguous. CDR1 and CDR2 from the germline V gene are MGHDK and SYGVNS. The CDR3 is made up of 13 amino acids. Trimming cost V 1 base and J 5 bases, with 7 bases left between them. CDR3 nucleotides: TGTGCCAGCAGTGAATTGCAGCGAGATACGCAGTATTTT. Amino acid sequence: CASSELQRDTQYF.

This clonotype was picked up many times. This chain links TRBV14 with TRBJ2-6, with 8 bases lining up with TRBD1. Germline CDR1 reads SGHDN; CDR2 reads FVKESK. The CDR3 has 18 amino acids. J lost 0 bases, V lost 4 bases, and 8 bases had no gene match. CDR3 in amino acids: CASSRSGTGISGANVLTF. The DNA of the CDR3 is TGTGCCAGCAGCCGCTCCGGGACAGGTATCTCTGGGGCCAACGTCCTGACTTTC. The full variable domain, rest sourced from reference TRBV14 and TRBJ2-6, is EAGVTQFPSHSVIEKGQTVTLRCDPISGHDNLYWYRRVMGKEIKFLLHFVKESKQDESGMPNNRFLAERTGGTYSTLKVQPAELEDSGVYFCASSRSGTGISGANVLTFGAGSRLTVL.

This chain links TRBV20-1 with TRBJ2-7; D is uncertain. Looked up from germline, CDR1 is DFQATT and CDR2 is SNEGSKA (reference sequence). Trimming left V 6 bases short and J 5 bases short, with 17 bases between. The CDR3 has 13 amino acids. The CDR3 loop reads CSAARIGNHEQYF. The CDR3 DNA reads as TGCAGTGCCGCTAGGATAGGGAACCACGAGCAGTACTTC.

With respect to this clonotype: This may arise from a read error, as a much more abundant clone is one base away. This CDR3 is CASTEDWSEAFF. CDR3 nucleotide sequence: TGTGCCAGCACGGAGGATTGGTCTGAAGCTTTCTTT. The rearrangement links TRBV6-6 to TRBJ1-1, with D unclear. Deletions cut 7 bases from V and 6 bases from J, with 12 bases between. This CDR3 comprises 12 residues. Looked up from germline, CDR1 is MNHNY and CDR2 is SVGAGI (reference sequence).

Remarks on this clonotype: This may be a read error, as it is one base from a much larger clone. The chain links TRBV12-3 or TRBV12-4 to TRBJ2-1, with D perhaps TRBD1 or TRBD2 (5 bases each). The CDR3 extends over 17 amino acids. CDR3 DNA sequence: TGTTCCAGCAGTTCACAGTCGCTCGAGGGGTCCTACAATGAGCAGTTCTTC. It yields the protein CSSSSQSLEGSYNEQFF.

This clonotype has more than one count but fewer than ten. CDR3 region: CASSQDSPTAYYGYTF. The CDR3 nucleotides read TGCGCCAGCAGCCAAGATTCCCCGACAGCGTACTATGGCTACACCTTC. J is TRBJ1-2 and V is TRBV4-1; TRBD1 is a possible D gene (5 bases). CDR1 is MGHRA, CDR2 YSYEKL, per germline. This CDR3 contains 16 residues. V lost 0 bases and J lost 3, with 14 bases in between.

The V and J genes are TRBV20-1 and TRBJ2-7; TRBD2 matches 8 bases. Germline V gene sequence: CDR1 DFQATT, CDR2 SNEGSKA (reference sequence). This CDR3 contains 15 residues. With V trimmed by 0 bases and J by 2 bases, 6 bases remained unmatched. The CDR3: CSARDRDSGTYEQYF. As DNA, the CDR3 is TGCAGTGCTAGAGATCGGGATAGCGGGACCTACGAGCAGTACTTC.

There are many counts of this clonotype. CDR3 in amino acids: CASSSTYMVPANTGELFF. The DNA of the CDR3 is TGTGCCAGCAGTTCCACCTACATGGTTCCCGCGAACACCGGGGAGCTGTTTTTT. The chain joins TRBV28 to TRBJ2-2; D is unresolved. This CDR3 contains 18 residues. Germline V gene sequence: CDR1 MDHEN, CDR2 SYDVKM. V was cut by 4 bases and J by 0 bases, with 18 bases left in between.

This clonotype came up many times. V and J are TRBV7-9 and TRBJ2-7, with 12 bases lining up with TRBD2. V shed 1 base, J shed 0 bases, and the junction held 10 bases outside the gene matches. The CDR3 sequence is 19 residues long. Germline assignment: CDR1 SEHNR and CDR2 FQNEAQ (reference sequence). This chain's CDR3 is CASSLGGGLAGTSSYEQYF. CDR3 coding DNA: TGTGCCAGCAGCTTAGGGGGGGGACTAGCGGGTACCAGCTCCTACGAGCAGTACTTC.

This chain joins TRBV2 and TRBJ1-1; a weak D match, TRBD1 (6 bases). CDR1 and CDR2 (germline): SNHLY, FYNNEI. This CDR3 region has 12 residues. V gave up 8 bases and J gave up 1 base, with 8 bases separating them. CDR3 sequence reads: CASVRGNTEAFF. CDR3 bases: TGTGCCAGCGTCAGGGGGAACACTGAAGCTTTCTTT. Using reference TRBV2 and TRBJ1-1 for the parts outside the CDR3, the full variable domain is EPEVTQTPSHQVTQMGQEVILRCVPISNHLYFYWYRQILGQKVEFLVSFYNNEISEKSEIFDDQFSVERPDGSNFTLKIRSTKLEDSAMYFCASVRGNTEAFFGQGTRLTVV.

As DNA, the CDR3 is TGTGCCAGCAGCTCGGGACTACTAGCGGGAGGCCCAGATACGCAGTATTTT. This encodes CASSSGLLAGGPDTQYF. The chain has TRBV5-4 and TRBJ2-3, with 12 bases identical to TRBD2. V lost 3 bases, J lost 4 bases, and 9 bases stayed unmatched. CDR1 SGHNT and CDR2 YYREEE come from the germline V gene (reference sequence). The CDR3 is 17 residues long.

This chain links TRBV7-9 with TRBJ1-2; 8 bases line up with TRBD1. Germline-derived CDR1 and CDR2 are SEHNR and FQNEAQ (reference sequence). After removal of 4 bases from V and 3 bases from J, the junction contained 7 bases not matched to a gene. The CDR3 sequence is 15 residues long. Written as DNA, the CDR3 is TGTGCCAGCAGCTCGGACAGGGTTGTGGACTATGGCTACACCTTC. It translates to CASSSDRVVDYGYTF.

This clonotype was detected ten times or more. This chain uses TRBV27 with TRBJ1-1, with D maybe TRBD1 (6 bases). V shed 5 bases and J shed 4 bases, with 14 bases lying between them. This CDR3 comprises 14 residues. From germline, CDR1 is MNHEY and CDR2 SMNVEV (reference sequence). The CDR3: CASSVTGLGTEAFF. The DNA for the CDR3 is TGTGCCAGCAGTGTAACAGGGCTCGGCACTGAAGCTTTCTTT.

This clonotype was seen only a few times. The chain is built from TRBV7-9 and TRBJ2-7; 8 bases align to TRBD1. Germline CDR1 and CDR2: SEHNR and FQNEAQ (reference sequence). The junction had 5 bases not matched to a gene; V was cut back by 1 base and J by 6 bases. This CDR3 comprises 14 residues. Written as DNA, the CDR3 is TGTGCCAGCAGCTTAGAGGACAGGGTCGGCGAGCAGTACTTC. It codes for CASSLEDRVGEQYF.

This clonotype was detected only a few times. The gene calls are TRBV20-1 and TRBJ2-7; D may be TRBD1 or TRBD2 (5 bases each). Trimming pared 6 bases from V and 2 bases from J, leaving 14 bases between. Germline values: CDR1 DFQATT, CDR2 SNEGSKA (reference sequence). The CDR3 length is 13 residues. The CDR3 sequence: CSASGTAAYEQYF. The CDR3 DNA reads TGCAGTGCCTCCGGGACCGCCGCCTACGAGCAGTACTTC.

The J gene is TRBJ2-5, the V gene TRBV15, with 7 bases identical to TRBD2. V was clipped by 8 bases and J by 2 bases; unmatched bases: 23. Germline CDR1 is LNHNV and CDR2 is YYDKDF (reference sequence). CDR3 length: 19 residues. CDR3 residues: CATCETRTPGGGPQETQYF. The DNA of the CDR3 is TGTGCCACCTGCGAAACCAGGACTCCTGGCGGGGGTCCACAAGAGACCCAGTACTTC.

This clonotype was counted only a few times. The chain's CDR3 is CASSQDLAGGLNEQFF. DNA for the CDR3: TGTGCCAGCAGCCAAGATTTGGCGGGGGGGCTCAATGAGCAGTTCTTC. The J gene is TRBJ2-1, the V gene TRBV4-2; 9 positions agree with TRBD2. The junction had 6 bases not matched to a gene; V was cut back by 0 bases and J by 6 bases. The germline V gene encodes CDR1 LGHNA and CDR2 YNFKEQ. The CDR3 is 16 amino acids.

This clonotype came up a few times. This chain uses TRBV15 with TRBJ2-7; possibly TRBD1 for D (6 bases). The V gene lost 3 bases and the J gene lost 3 bases, with 15 bases spanning the gap. Germline CDR1 is LNHNV and CDR2 is YYDKDF (reference sequence). CDR3 length: 15 amino acids. CDR3 in DNA: TGTGCCACCAGCAGTCCTTTGGGGGCCCTCTACGAGCAGTACTTC. Translating gives CATSSPLGALYEQYF. The whole variable domain, remainder taken from reference TRBV15 and TRBJ2-7, is DAMVIQNPRYQVTQFGKPVTLSCSQTLNHNVMYWYQQKSSQAPKLLFHYYDKDFNNEADTPDNFQSRRPNTSFCFLDIRSPGLGDTAMYLCATSSPLGALYEQYFGPGTRLTVT.

This clonotype occurred many times. The V gene is TRBV2, the J gene TRBJ2-1; 10 positions match TRBD2. CDR1 is SNHLY and CDR2 is FYNNEI in the germline V gene. The length of the CDR3 is 15 residues. V was pared by 3 bases and J by 8 bases, with 7 bases of the junction left unmatched. For the CDR3, the DNA is TGTGCCAGCAGTGACGGAGCGGGAGGGCCGGATGAGCAGTTCTTC. The encoded protein is CASSDGAGGPDEQFF. Full variable domain (outside the CDR3, taken from reference TRBV2 and TRBJ2-1): EPEVTQTPSHQVTQMGQEVILRCVPISNHLYFYWYRQILGQKVEFLVSFYNNEISEKSEIFDDQFSVERPDGSNFTLKIRSTKLEDSAMYFCASSDGAGGPDEQFFGPGTRLTVL.

The V gene is TRBV6-5, the J gene TRBJ2-7, with D possibly TRBD2 on 5 matching bases. The germline V gene has CDR1 MNHEY and CDR2 SVGAGI. V gave up 5 bases and J gave up 5 bases, with 16 bases separating them. CDR3 size: 14 residues. This CDR3 is CASSIRGSWNEQYF. The CDR3 DNA reads as TGTGCCAGCAGTATTAGAGGGTCCTGGAACGAGCAGTACTTC.

The J gene is TRBJ1-1, the V gene TRBV7-9; D unresolved. Germline loops: CDR1 SEHNR, CDR2 FQNEAQ (reference sequence). There are 14 residues in the CDR3. The V and J ends lost 8 bases and 1 base respectively, with 14 bases between them. The CDR3 nucleotides read TGTGCCAGCGAGTCGGCGGGTCCGAACACTGAAGCTTTCTTT. Translation: CASESAGPNTEAFF.

This clonotype occurred a few times. J is TRBJ2-7 and V is TRBV18, with 9 bases aligning to TRBD1. CDR3 size: 15 residues. J was trimmed by 2 bases and V by 4 bases; bases with no gene match: 6. Germline V gene sequence: CDR1 KGHSH, CDR2 LQKENI. The CDR3 region is CASSLGTGRTYEQYF. The CDR3 bases are TGTGCCAGCTCACTCGGGACAGGGCGTACCTACGAGCAGTACTTC.

This clonotype was seen a few times. The chain carries TRBV19 and TRBJ1-5; D gene unclear. Germline V gene lookup returns CDR1 LNHDA and CDR2 SQIVND (reference sequence). Trimming shortened V by 2 bases and J by 3 bases, and 8 bases separated the two germline ends. This CDR3 has 14 amino acids. The CDR3 sequence is CASSILGINQPQHF. CDR3 DNA sequence: TGTGCCAGTAGTATATTAGGAATCAATCAGCCCCAGCATTTT.

The genes are TRBV29-1 and TRBJ2-3; TRBD2 aligns across 7 bases. Germline V gene data show CDR1 as SQVTM and CDR2 as ANQGSEA. With 4 bases clipped from V and 5 bases from J, the junction kept 9 bases outside the gene matches. This CDR3 region has 14 residues. The CDR3 nucleotides read TGCAGCGTTGTTTTGAGCGGGGCTCTAGATACGCAGTATTTT. Residues: CSVVLSGALDTQYF.

The J gene is TRBJ1-2, the V gene TRBV5-4; a weak D match, TRBD1 (6 bases). Per germline, CDR1 SGHNT and CDR2 YYREEE (reference sequence). V lost 3 bases and J lost 5, with 20 bases in between. The CDR3 runs 16 residues. CDR3 in amino acids: CASSSPGVIDPYGYTF. Written as DNA, the CDR3 is TGTGCCAGCAGCTCCCCAGGGGTCATAGACCCATATGGCTACACCTTC.

This clonotype was picked up many times. The V gene is TRBV6-2 or TRBV6-3, the J gene TRBJ2-1; perhaps TRBD2 as D (5 bases). The V end lost 5 bases, the J end lost 2 bases, and 10 bases lay between the germline ends. The CDR3 loop spans 14 amino acids. Germline V gene sequence: CDR1 MNHEY, CDR2 SVGEGT. The CDR3 DNA sequence: TGTGCCAGCAGTGAGCGGAAACCCTACAATGAGCAGTTCTTC. It yields the protein CASSERKPYNEQFF.

This clonotype was seen at least ten times. Written as DNA, the CDR3 is TGTGCCAGCAGCTTAGAGGGGACAGGGCACCAGCCCCAGCATTTT. Translating gives CASSLEGTGHQPQHF. The rearrangement uses TRBV7-8 and TRBJ1-5, with 9 bases matching TRBD1. This CDR3 has 15 residues. Unmatched junction bases numbered 5, after V lost 1 base and J lost 7 bases. Germline-derived CDR1 and CDR2 are SGHVS and FQNEAQ.

This clonotype has at least ten counts. The V and J genes are TRBV6-1 and TRBJ2-1; TRBD2 might be the D (5 bases). The CDR3 covers 15 residues. Germline CDR1 and CDR2: MNHNS and SASEGT. V was shortened by 4 bases and J by 2 bases, with 12 bases between the two germline ends. Here the CDR3 reads CASSGPRGTYNEQFF. CDR3 coding DNA: TGTGCCAGCAGTGGGCCCAGAGGGACCTACAATGAGCAGTTCTTC.

This clonotype was observed at least ten times. V is TRBV7-6 and J is TRBJ2-3, with D perhaps matching TRBD1 (8 bases). Trimming took off 1 base at V and 3 bases at J, with 20 bases between the two ends. The CDR3 is made up of 18 amino acids. Germline loops: CDR1 SGHVS, CDR2 FNYEAQ. This chain's CDR3 is CASSLVGFGQGGTDTQYF. Written as DNA, the CDR3 is TGTGCCAGCAGCTTAGTGGGATTTGGACAGGGAGGGACAGATACGCAGTATTTT.